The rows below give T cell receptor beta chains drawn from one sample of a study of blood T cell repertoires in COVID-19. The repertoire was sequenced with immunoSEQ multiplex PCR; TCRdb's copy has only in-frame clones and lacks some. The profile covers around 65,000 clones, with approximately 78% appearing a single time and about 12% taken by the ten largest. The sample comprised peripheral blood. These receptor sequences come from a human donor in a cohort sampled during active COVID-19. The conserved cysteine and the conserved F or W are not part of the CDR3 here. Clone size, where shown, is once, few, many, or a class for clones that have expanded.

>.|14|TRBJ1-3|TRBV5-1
ASSLNPQGSGNTIY
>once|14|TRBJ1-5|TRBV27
ASRPRPTTSNQPQH
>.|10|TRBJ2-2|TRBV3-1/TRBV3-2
ASSQTSGELF
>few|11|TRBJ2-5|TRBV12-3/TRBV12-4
ASTQTGEETQY
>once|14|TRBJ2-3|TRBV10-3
AISDTGFGARDTQY
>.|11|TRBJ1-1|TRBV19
ASSIAGWAEAF
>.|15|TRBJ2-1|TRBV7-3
ASSKLAGEGVRNEQF
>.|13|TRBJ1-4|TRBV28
ASRNRGGGEEKLF
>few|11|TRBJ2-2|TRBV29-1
SVGTSGTGELF
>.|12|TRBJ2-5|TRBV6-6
ASSPNRGSGTQY
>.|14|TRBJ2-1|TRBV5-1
ASSLSSGGFYNEQF
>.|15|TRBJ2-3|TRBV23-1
ASSQVASGVDTDTQY
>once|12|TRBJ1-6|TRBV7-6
ASSLGDSGSPLH
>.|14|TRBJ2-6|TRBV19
ASSIHRSSGANVLT
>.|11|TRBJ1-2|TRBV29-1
SARDTQNHGYT
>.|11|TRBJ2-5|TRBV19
ASSRNRQETQY
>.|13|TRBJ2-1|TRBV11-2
ASSFPGQTYNEQF